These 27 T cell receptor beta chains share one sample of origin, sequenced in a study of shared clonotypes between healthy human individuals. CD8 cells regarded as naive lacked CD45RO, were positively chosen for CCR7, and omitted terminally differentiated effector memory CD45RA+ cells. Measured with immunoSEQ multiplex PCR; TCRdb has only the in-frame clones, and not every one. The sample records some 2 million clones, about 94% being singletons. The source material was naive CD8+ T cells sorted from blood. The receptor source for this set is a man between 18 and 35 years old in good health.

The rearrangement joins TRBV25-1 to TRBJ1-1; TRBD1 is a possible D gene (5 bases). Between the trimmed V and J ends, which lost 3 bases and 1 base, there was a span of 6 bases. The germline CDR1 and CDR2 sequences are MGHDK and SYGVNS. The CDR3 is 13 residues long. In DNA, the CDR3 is TGTGCCAGCAGTGACACAGGGAACACTGAAGCTTTCTTT. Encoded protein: CASSDTGNTEAFF.

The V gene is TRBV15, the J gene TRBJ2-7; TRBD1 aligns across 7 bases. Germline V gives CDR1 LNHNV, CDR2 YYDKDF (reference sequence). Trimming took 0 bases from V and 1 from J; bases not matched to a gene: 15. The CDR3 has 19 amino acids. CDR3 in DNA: TGTGCCACCAGCAGAGATCAGTTCGTCGAGACAGGGATGTCCTACGAGCAGTACTTC. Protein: CATSRDQFVETGMSYEQYF.

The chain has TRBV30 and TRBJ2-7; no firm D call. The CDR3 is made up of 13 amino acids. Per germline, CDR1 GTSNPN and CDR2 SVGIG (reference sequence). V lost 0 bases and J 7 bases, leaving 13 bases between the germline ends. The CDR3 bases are TGTGCCTGGAGTGTAGGTTCCCTTTTAGAGCAGTACTTC. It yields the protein CAWSVGSLLEQYF.

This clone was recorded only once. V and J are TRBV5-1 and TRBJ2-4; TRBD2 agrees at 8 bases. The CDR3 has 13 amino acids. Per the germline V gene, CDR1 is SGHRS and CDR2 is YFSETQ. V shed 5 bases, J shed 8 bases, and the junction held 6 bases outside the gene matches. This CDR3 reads CASSLTGGDIQYF. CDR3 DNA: TGCGCCAGCAGTCTCACCGGGGGGGACATTCAGTACTTC.

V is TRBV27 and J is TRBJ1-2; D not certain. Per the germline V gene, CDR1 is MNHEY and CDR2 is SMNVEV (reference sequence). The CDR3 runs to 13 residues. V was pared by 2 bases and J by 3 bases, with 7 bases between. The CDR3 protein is CASSLTPYYGYTF. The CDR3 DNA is TGTGCCAGCAGTTTAACACCGTACTATGGCTACACCTTC.

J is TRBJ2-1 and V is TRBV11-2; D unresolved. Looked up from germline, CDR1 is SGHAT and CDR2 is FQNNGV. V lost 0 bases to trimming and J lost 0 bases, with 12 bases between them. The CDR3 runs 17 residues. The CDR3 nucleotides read TGTGCCAGCAGCTTAGAGGGGTGGGGATCCTCCTACAATGAGCAGTTCTTC. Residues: CASSLEGWGSSYNEQFF.

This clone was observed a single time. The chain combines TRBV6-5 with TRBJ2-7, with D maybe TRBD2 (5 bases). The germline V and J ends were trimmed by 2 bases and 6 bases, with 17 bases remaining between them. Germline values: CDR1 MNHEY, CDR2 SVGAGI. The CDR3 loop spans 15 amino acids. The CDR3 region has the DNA TGTGCCAGCAGTTACCTTTTACTAGTAATCGGCGAGCAGTACTTC. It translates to CASSYLLLVIGEQYF.

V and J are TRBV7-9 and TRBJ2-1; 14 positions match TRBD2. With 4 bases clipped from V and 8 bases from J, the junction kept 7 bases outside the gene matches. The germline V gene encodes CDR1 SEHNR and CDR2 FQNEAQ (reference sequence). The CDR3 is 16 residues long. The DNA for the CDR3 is TGTGCCAGCAGCTCCCCGACTAGCGGGGGGGCAGATGAGCAGTTCTTC. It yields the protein CASSSPTSGGADEQFF. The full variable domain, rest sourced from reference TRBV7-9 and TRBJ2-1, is DTGVSQNPRHKITKRGQNVTFRCDPISEHNRLYWYRQTLGQGPEFLTYFQNEAQLEKSRLLSDRFSAERPKGSFSTLEIQRTEQGDSAMYLCASSSPTSGGADEQFFGPGTRLTVL.

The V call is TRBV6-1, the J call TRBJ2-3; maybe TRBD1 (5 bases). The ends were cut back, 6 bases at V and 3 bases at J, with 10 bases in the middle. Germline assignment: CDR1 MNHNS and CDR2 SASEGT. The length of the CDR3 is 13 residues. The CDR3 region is CASRPRGTDTQYF. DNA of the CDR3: TGTGCCAGCAGGCCAAGGGGAACAGATACGCAGTATTTT.

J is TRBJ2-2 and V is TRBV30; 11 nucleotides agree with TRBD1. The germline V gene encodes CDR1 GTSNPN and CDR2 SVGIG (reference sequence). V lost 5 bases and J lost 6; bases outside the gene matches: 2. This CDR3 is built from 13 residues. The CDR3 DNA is TGTGCCTGGTGGACAGGGGGCGCCGGGGAGCTGTTTTTT. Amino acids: CAWWTGGAGELFF.

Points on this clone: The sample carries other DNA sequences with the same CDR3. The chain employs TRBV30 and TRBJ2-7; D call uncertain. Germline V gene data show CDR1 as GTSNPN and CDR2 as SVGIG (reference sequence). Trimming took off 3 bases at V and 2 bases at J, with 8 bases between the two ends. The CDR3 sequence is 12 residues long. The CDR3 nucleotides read TGTGCCTGGAGCGGCCTAACCTACGAGCAGTACTTC. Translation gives CAWSGLTYEQYF.

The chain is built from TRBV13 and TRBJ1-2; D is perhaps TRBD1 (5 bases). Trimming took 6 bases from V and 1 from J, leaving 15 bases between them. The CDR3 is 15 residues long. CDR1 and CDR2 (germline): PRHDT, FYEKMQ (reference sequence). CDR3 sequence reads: CASSSRGGLNYGYTF. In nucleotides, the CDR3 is TGTGCCAGCAGTTCCCGGGGGGGACTTAACTATGGCTACACCTTC.

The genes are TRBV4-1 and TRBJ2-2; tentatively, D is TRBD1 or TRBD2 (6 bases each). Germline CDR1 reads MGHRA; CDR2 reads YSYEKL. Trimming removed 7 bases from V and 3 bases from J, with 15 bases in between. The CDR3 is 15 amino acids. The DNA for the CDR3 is TGCGCCAGCACCCTAAAGGAGGGGGACACCGGGGAGCTGTTTTTT. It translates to CASTLKEGDTGELFF.

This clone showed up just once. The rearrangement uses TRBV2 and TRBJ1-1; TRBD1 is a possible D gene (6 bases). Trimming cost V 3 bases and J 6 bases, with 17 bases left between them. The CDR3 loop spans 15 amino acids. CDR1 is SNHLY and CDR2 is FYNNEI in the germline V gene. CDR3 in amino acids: CASSEWGGAAAEAFF. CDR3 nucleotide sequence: TGTGCCAGCAGTGAGTGGGGGGGCGCCGCCGCTGAAGCTTTCTTT. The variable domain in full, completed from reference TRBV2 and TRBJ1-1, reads EPEVTQTPSHQVTQMGQEVILRCVPISNHLYFYWYRQILGQKVEFLVSFYNNEISEKSEIFDDQFSVERPDGSNFTLKIRSTKLEDSAMYFCASSEWGGAAAEAFFGQGTRLTVV.

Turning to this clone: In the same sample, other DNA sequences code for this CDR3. CDR3: CASSFGGSTDTQYF. CDR3 DNA: TGTGCCAGCAGCTTCGGCGGTAGCACAGATACGCAGTATTTT. The chain employs TRBV5-4 and TRBJ2-3; no clear D gene. The CDR3 has 14 residues. The ends were cut back, 2 bases at V and 0 bases at J, with 7 bases in the middle. Germline loops: CDR1 SGHNT, CDR2 YYREEE (reference sequence). The whole variable domain, remainder taken from reference TRBV5-4 and TRBJ2-3, is ETGVTQSPTHLIKTRGQQVTLRCSSQSGHNTVSWYQQALGQGPQFIFQYYREEENGRGNFPPRFSGLQFPNYSSELNVNALELDDSALYLCASSFGGSTDTQYFGPGTRLTVL.

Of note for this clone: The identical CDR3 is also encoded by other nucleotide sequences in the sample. In DNA form, the CDR3 reads TGTGCCAGCAGTTTGACAGGCACTGAAGCTTTCTTT. This sequence encodes CASSLTGTEAFF. V and J are TRBV28 and TRBJ1-1, with TRBD1 as a possible D gene (6 bases). Trimming took 3 bases from V and 4 from J, leaving 6 bases between them. The CDR3 loop spans 12 amino acids. Germline V gene lookup returns CDR1 MDHEN and CDR2 SYDVKM.

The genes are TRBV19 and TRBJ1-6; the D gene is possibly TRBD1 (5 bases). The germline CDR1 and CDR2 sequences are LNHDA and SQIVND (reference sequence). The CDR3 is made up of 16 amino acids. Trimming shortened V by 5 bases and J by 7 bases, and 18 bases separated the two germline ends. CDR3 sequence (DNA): TGTGCCAGTAGTGACAGCTTGGAGGGGCTGAATTCACCCCTCCACTTT. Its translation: CASSDSLEGLNSPLHF.

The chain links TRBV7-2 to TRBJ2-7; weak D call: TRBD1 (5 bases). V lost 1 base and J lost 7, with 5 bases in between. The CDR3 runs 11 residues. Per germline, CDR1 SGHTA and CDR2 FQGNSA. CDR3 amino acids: CASSLGTEQYF. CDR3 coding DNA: TGTGCCAGCAGCTTAGGGACAGAGCAGTACTTC.

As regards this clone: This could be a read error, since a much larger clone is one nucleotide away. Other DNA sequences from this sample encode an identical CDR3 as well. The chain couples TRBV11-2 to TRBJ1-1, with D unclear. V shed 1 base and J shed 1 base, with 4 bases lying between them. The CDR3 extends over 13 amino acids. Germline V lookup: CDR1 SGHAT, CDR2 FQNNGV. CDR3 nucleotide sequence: TGTGCCAGCAGCTTAGGTGGGAACACTGAAGCTTTCTTT. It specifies CASSLGGNTEAFF. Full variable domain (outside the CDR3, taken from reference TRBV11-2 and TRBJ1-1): EAGVAQSPRYKIIEKRQSVAFWCNPISGHATLYWYQQILGQGPKLLIQFQNNGVVDDSQLPKDRFSAERLKGVDSTLKIQPAKLEDSAVYLCASSLGGNTEAFFGQGTRLTVV.

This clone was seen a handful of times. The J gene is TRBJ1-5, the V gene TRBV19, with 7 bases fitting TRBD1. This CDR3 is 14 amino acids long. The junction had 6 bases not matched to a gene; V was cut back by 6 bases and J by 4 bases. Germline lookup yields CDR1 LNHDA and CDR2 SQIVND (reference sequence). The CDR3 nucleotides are TGTGCCAGTAGGGACAGGACCAGTAATCAGCCCCAGCATTTT. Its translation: CASRDRTSNQPQHF.

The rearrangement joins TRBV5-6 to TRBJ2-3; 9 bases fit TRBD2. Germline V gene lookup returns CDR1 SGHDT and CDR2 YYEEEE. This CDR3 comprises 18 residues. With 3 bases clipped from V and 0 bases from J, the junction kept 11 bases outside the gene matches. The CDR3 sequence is CASSYLIPSGTSTDTQYF. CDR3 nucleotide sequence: TGTGCCAGCAGCTACCTAATCCCTAGCGGGACTAGCACAGATACGCAGTATTTT.

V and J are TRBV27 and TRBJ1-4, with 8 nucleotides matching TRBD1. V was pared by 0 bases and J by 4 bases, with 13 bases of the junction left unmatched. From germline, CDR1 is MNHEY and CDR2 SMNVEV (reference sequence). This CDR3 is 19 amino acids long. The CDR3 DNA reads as TGTGCCAGCAGTTTATCGGGGGACAGGCCCGTTGGGAATAATGAAAAACTGTTTTTT. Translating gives CASSLSGDRPVGNNEKLFF.

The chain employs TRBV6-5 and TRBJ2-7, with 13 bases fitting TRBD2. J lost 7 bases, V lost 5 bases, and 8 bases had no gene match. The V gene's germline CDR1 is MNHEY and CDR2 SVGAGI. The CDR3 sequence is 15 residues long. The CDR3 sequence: CASSPGLAGAWEQYF. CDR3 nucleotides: TGTGCCAGCAGTCCCGGACTAGCGGGAGCATGGGAGCAGTACTTC.

The CDR3 region has the DNA TGTGCCAGCAGGGACGGGGGGCCGGAAGGCTACACCTTC. It encodes CASRDGGPEGYTF. The chain has TRBV2 and TRBJ1-2; D perhaps matches TRBD1 (6 bases). This CDR3 is 13 amino acids long. Looked up from germline, CDR1 is SNHLY and CDR2 is FYNNEI. V lost 6 bases and J lost 8, with 16 bases in between.

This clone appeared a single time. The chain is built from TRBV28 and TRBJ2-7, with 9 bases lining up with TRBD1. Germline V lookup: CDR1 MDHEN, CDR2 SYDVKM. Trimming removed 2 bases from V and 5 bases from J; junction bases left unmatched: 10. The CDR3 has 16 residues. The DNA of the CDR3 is TGTGCCAGCAGTTTAAGTTCTGGGACAGGGTTCAACGAGCAGTACTTC. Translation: CASSLSSGTGFNEQYF.

The CDR3 nucleotides read TGCGCCAGCAGCCAAGAGGAGACAGGGGCGAACACCGGGGAGCTGTTTTTT. This encodes CASSQEETGANTGELFF. The chain combines TRBV4-1 with TRBJ2-2; 8 bases line up with TRBD1. This CDR3 has 17 amino acids. CDR1 is MGHRA, CDR2 YSYEKL, per germline. Trimming took 0 bases from V and 0 from J; bases not matched to a gene: 3.

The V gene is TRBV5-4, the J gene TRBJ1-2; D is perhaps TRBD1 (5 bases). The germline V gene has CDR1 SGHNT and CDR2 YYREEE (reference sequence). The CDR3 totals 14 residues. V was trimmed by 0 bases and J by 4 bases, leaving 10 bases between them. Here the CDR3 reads CASSLAGGGYGYTF. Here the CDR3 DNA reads TGTGCCAGCAGCTTGGCCGGGGGGGGCTATGGCTACACCTTC.